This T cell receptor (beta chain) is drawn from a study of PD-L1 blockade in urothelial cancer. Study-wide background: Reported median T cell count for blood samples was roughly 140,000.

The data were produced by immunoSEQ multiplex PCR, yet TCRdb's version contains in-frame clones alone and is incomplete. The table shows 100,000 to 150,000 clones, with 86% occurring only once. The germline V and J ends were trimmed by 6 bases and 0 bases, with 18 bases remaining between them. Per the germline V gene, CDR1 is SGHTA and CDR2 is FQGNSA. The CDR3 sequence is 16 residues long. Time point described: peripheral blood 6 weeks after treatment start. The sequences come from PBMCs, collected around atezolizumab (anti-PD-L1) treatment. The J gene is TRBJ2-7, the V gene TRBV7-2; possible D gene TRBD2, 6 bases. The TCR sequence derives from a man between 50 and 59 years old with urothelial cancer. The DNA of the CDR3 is TGTGCCAGCAGGCCTAATAGCGGTACTACCTCCTACGAGCAGTACTTC. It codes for CASRPNSGTTSYEQYF.